These T cell receptor beta chains were read from a single sample in a study of blood T cell repertoires in COVID-19. The assay was immunoSEQ multiplex PCR, and TCRdb's table has in-frame clones only and misses some. The data show about 140,000 clones, approximately 80% seen once. The sample consisted of peripheral blood. These receptors all stem from a woman of 80 years or more with active or convalescent COVID-19. The CDR3 runs from the conserved cysteine through the conserved F or W. The D gene is left open where the match is weak. A clone size is listed for some rows: how often the clone was seen (once, few, many), or a class if it is expanded.

clone_size: few
j_call: TRBJ1-5
d_call: NA
v_call: TRBV2
cdr3_aa: CASSEVPGVGSNQPQHF
cdr3_nt: TGTGCCAGCAGTGAAGTACCGGGAGTGGGTAGCAATCAGCCCCAGCATTTT

clone_size: NA
j_call: TRBJ1-4
d_call: NA
v_call: TRBV13
cdr3_aa: CASSYAAGSGTEKLFF
cdr3_nt: TGTGCCAGCAGCTATGCGGCGGGGTCAGGTACTGAAAAACTGTTTTTT

clone_size: NA
j_call: TRBJ1-3
d_call: NA
v_call: TRBV9
cdr3_aa: CASSAGQFDVSGNTIYF
cdr3_nt: TGTGCCAGCAGCGCCGGACAGTTCGATGTCTCTGGAAACACCATATATTTT

clone_size: NA
j_call: TRBJ1-1
d_call: TRBD1
v_call: TRBV6-6
cdr3_aa: CASSYGDRENTEAFF
cdr3_nt: TGTGCCAGCAGTTACGGGGACAGGGAGAACACTGAAGCTTTCTTT

clone_size: NA
j_call: TRBJ2-7
d_call: TRBD2
v_call: TRBV5-1
cdr3_aa: CASSLGSSGGSHEQYF
cdr3_nt: TGCGCCAGCAGCTTGGGGTCCAGCGGGGGGTCCCACGAGCAGTACTTC

clone_size: NA
j_call: TRBJ1-4
d_call: NA
v_call: TRBV4-1
cdr3_aa: CASSPPGGNREKLFF
cdr3_nt: TGCGCCAGCAGCCCCCCGGGGGGTAATCGGGAAAAACTGTTTTTT

clone_size: NA
j_call: TRBJ1-5
d_call: NA
v_call: TRBV18
cdr3_aa: CASSAAGTQSNQPQHF
cdr3_nt: TGTGCCAGCTCAGCCGCCGGGACACAGAGCAATCAGCCCCAGCATTTT

clone_size: NA
j_call: TRBJ2-1
d_call: NA
v_call: TRBV3-1/TRBV3-2
cdr3_aa: CASSPIPGTYNEQFF
cdr3_nt: TGTGCCAGCAGCCCTATTCCCGGGACTTACAATGAGCAGTTCTTC

clone_size: NA
j_call: TRBJ1-2
d_call: NA
v_call: TRBV29-1
cdr3_aa: CSVKVGNYGYTF
cdr3_nt: TGCAGCGTTAAGGTCGGGAACTATGGCTACACCTTC

clone_size: NA
j_call: TRBJ1-1
d_call: TRBD1
v_call: TRBV7-9
cdr3_aa: CASSHPQGGRTEAFF
cdr3_nt: TGTGCCAGCAGCCACCCACAGGGGGGGAGGACTGAAGCTTTCTTT

clone_size: NA
j_call: TRBJ2-2
d_call: NA
v_call: TRBV9
cdr3_aa: CASSAGWRNTGELFF
cdr3_nt: TGTGCCAGCAGCGCAGGGTGGCGGAACACCGGGGAGCTGTTTTTT

clone_size: NA
j_call: TRBJ1-1
d_call: TRBD1
v_call: TRBV19
cdr3_aa: CAVRGQGLSEAFF
cdr3_nt: TGTGCCGTTAGGGGACAGGGTCTCTCTGAAGCTTTCTTT

clone_size: NA
j_call: TRBJ2-7
d_call: TRBD2
v_call: TRBV28
cdr3_aa: CASSLGTSGGAGFEQYF
cdr3_nt: TGTGCCAGCAGTCTCGGGACTAGCGGGGGGGCCGGGTTCGAGCAGTACTTC

clone_size: NA
j_call: TRBJ2-2
d_call: TRBD2
v_call: TRBV5-1
cdr3_aa: CASSPLSGGAFTGELFF
cdr3_nt: TGCGCCAGCAGCCCCCTCAGCGGGGGGGCCTTCACCGGGGAGCTGTTTTTT

clone_size: NA
j_call: TRBJ2-7
d_call: NA
v_call: TRBV7-6
cdr3_aa: CASAMGEVYEQYF
cdr3_nt: TGTGCCAGCGCAATGGGGGAGGTCTACGAGCAGTACTTC

clone_size: NA
j_call: TRBJ1-1
d_call: NA
v_call: TRBV6-5
cdr3_aa: CASSLALNTEAFF
cdr3_nt: TGTGCCAGCAGCTTGGCTCTGAACACTGAAGCTTTCTTT

clone_size: NA
j_call: TRBJ1-5
d_call: TRBD1
v_call: TRBV6-5
cdr3_aa: CASRTGQAGQPQHF
cdr3_nt: TGTGCCAGCAGGACGGGACAGGCGGGGCAGCCCCAGCATTTT

clone_size: NA
j_call: TRBJ2-1
d_call: TRBD2
v_call: TRBV10-1
cdr3_aa: CASSESRGGYNEQFF
cdr3_nt: TGCGCCAGCAGTGAGTCGCGGGGGGGTTACAATGAGCAGTTCTTC

clone_size: NA
j_call: TRBJ1-2
d_call: NA
v_call: TRBV6-1
cdr3_aa: CASSESLDGYGYTF
cdr3_nt: TGTGCCAGCAGTGAAAGCCTAGATGGGTATGGCTACACCTTC

clone_size: NA
j_call: TRBJ2-7
d_call: NA
v_call: TRBV11-2
cdr3_aa: CASSLVVGAHEQYF
cdr3_nt: TGTGCCAGCAGCTTAGTTGTGGGGGCTCACGAGCAGTACTTC

clone_size: NA
j_call: TRBJ1-5
d_call: TRBD1
v_call: TRBV4-3
cdr3_aa: CASSLGQGYSNQPQHF
cdr3_nt: TGCGCCAGCAGCTTAGGACAGGGCTATAGCAATCAGCCCCAGCATTTT

clone_size: few
j_call: TRBJ1-1
d_call: NA
v_call: TRBV5-6
cdr3_aa: CASSLVRGEAFF
cdr3_nt: TGTGCCAGCAGCCTGGTAAGGGGTGAGGCTTTCTTT

clone_size: NA
j_call: TRBJ1-6
d_call: TRBD1
v_call: TRBV5-8
cdr3_aa: CASSLRDRGESPLHF
cdr3_nt: TGTGCCAGCAGCTTGAGGGACAGGGGTGAATCACCCCTCCACTTT

clone_size: NA
j_call: TRBJ1-1
d_call: NA
v_call: TRBV3-1/TRBV3-2
cdr3_aa: CASSQTQMNTEAFF
cdr3_nt: TGTGCCAGCAGCCAGACACAGATGAACACTGAAGCTTTCTTT

clone_size: NA
j_call: TRBJ2-7
d_call: TRBD2
v_call: TRBV6-6
cdr3_aa: CASSKGLVDEQYF
cdr3_nt: TGTGCCAGCAGTAAGGGACTAGTTGACGAGCAGTACTTC

clone_size: NA
j_call: TRBJ1-2
d_call: TRBD1
v_call: TRBV7-2
cdr3_aa: CASSDPGQGNYGYTF
cdr3_nt: TGTGCCAGCAGCGACCCGGGACAGGGAAACTATGGCTACACCTTC

clone_size: NA
j_call: TRBJ2-2
d_call: TRBD1
v_call: TRBV4-3
cdr3_aa: CASSRGTGGRVGELFF
cdr3_nt: TGCGCCAGCAGCCGAGGAACAGGGGGGCGTGTCGGGGAGCTGTTTTTT

clone_size: NA
j_call: TRBJ1-1
d_call: NA
v_call: TRBV29-1
cdr3_aa: CSVQGVSNRVNTEAFF
cdr3_nt: TGCAGCGTCCAAGGGGTGAGTAACAGGGTGAACACTGAAGCTTTCTTT

clone_size: NA
j_call: TRBJ1-1
d_call: TRBD1
v_call: TRBV3-1/TRBV3-2
cdr3_aa: CASSVRTGRRIAEAFF
cdr3_nt: TGTGCCAGCAGCGTGCGGACAGGGCGTCGAATCGCTGAAGCTTTCTTT

clone_size: NA
j_call: TRBJ1-5
d_call: TRBD1
v_call: TRBV19
cdr3_aa: CASSPVGGFGNQPQHF
cdr3_nt: TGTGCCAGTAGTCCCGTAGGGGGCTTCGGCAATCAGCCCCAGCATTTT

clone_size: few
j_call: TRBJ2-2
d_call: NA
v_call: TRBV15
cdr3_aa: CATSRDFLGRGTGELFF
cdr3_nt: TGTGCCACCAGCAGAGATTTCCTGGGGAGGGGGACCGGGGAGCTGTTTTTT

clone_size: NA
j_call: TRBJ1-3
d_call: NA
v_call: TRBV30
cdr3_aa: CAWSETAGGNTIYF
cdr3_nt: TGTGCCTGGAGTGAAACCGCGGGGGGAAACACCATATATTTT

clone_size: few
j_call: TRBJ2-5
d_call: TRBD2
v_call: TRBV12-3/TRBV12-4
cdr3_aa: CASSSAGIGTTYF
cdr3_nt: TGTGCCAGCAGTTCAGCTGGGATAGGGACTACATACTTC

clone_size: NA
j_call: TRBJ1-6
d_call: TRBD1
v_call: TRBV15
cdr3_aa: CATSRGQGAINSPLHF
cdr3_nt: TGTGCCACCAGCCGGGGACAGGGGGCGATTAATTCACCCCTCCACTTT

clone_size: few
j_call: TRBJ1-2
d_call: TRBD1
v_call: TRBV6-2/TRBV6-3
cdr3_aa: CASSGMTGLIVVSDGYTF
cdr3_nt: TGTGCCAGCAGTGGAATGACAGGGTTAATCGTCGTAAGTGATGGCTACACCTTC

clone_size: NA
j_call: TRBJ2-5
d_call: NA
v_call: TRBV20-1
cdr3_aa: CSARAGETQYF
cdr3_nt: TGCAGTGCTAGAGCGGGGGAGACCCAGTACTTC

clone_size: few
j_call: TRBJ2-1
d_call: NA
v_call: TRBV7-3
cdr3_aa: CASSLSPTGFHEQFF
cdr3_nt: TGTGCCAGCAGCTTAAGCCCCACAGGATTCCATGAGCAGTTCTTC

clone_size: once
j_call: TRBJ1-2
d_call: NA
v_call: TRBV19
cdr3_aa: CASSMGQAYGYTF
cdr3_nt: TGTGCCAGTAGTATGGGGCAGGCCTATGGCTACACCTTC

clone_size: NA
j_call: TRBJ2-7
d_call: TRBD2
v_call: TRBV11-2
cdr3_aa: CASSFERGTYEQYF
cdr3_nt: TGTGCCAGCAGCTTCGAGCGGGGGACCTACGAGCAGTACTTC

clone_size: NA
j_call: TRBJ2-4
d_call: TRBD1
v_call: TRBV3-1/TRBV3-2
cdr3_aa: CASSPQGLNIQYF
cdr3_nt: TGTGCCAGCAGCCCACAGGGGTTGAACATTCAGTACTTC

clone_size: NA
j_call: TRBJ2-5
d_call: NA
v_call: TRBV5-1
cdr3_aa: CASSLELGQEETQYF
cdr3_nt: TGCGCCAGCAGCTTGGAACTGGGCCAGGAAGAGACCCAGTACTTC

clone_size: NA
j_call: TRBJ2-3
d_call: NA
v_call: TRBV7-2
cdr3_aa: CASSLRLEADTQYF
cdr3_nt: TGTGCCAGCAGCTTAAGGCTTGAGGCGGATACGCAGTATTTT

clone_size: NA
j_call: TRBJ1-3
d_call: NA
v_call: TRBV5-1
cdr3_aa: CASSLSRQGSGNTIYF
cdr3_nt: TGCGCCAGCAGCTTAAGTCGTCAGGGATCTGGAAACACCATATATTTT

clone_size: NA
j_call: TRBJ2-7
d_call: TRBD1
v_call: TRBV7-9
cdr3_aa: CASSLSGTGVYEQYF
cdr3_nt: TGTGCCAGCAGCTTGTCCGGGACAGGGGTCTACGAGCAGTACTTC

clone_size: NA
j_call: TRBJ1-6
d_call: NA
v_call: TRBV27
cdr3_aa: CASSIDNSPLHF
cdr3_nt: TGTGCCAGCAGTATCGATAATTCACCCCTCCACTTT

clone_size: NA
j_call: TRBJ1-1
d_call: TRBD1
v_call: TRBV7-8
cdr3_aa: CASSLTINRGAEAFF
cdr3_nt: TGTGCCAGCAGCTTAACTATTAACAGGGGGGCTGAAGCTTTCTTT

clone_size: NA
j_call: TRBJ1-1
d_call: TRBD1
v_call: TRBV24-1
cdr3_aa: CATSDRGQGTMNTEAFF
cdr3_nt: TGTGCCACCAGTGATCGGGGACAGGGAACTATGAACACTGAAGCTTTCTTT

clone_size: NA
j_call: TRBJ1-6
d_call: NA
v_call: TRBV5-1
cdr3_aa: CASSPGTPPLSNSPLHF
cdr3_nt: TGCGCCAGCAGCCCAGGGACTCCCCCTCTGTCGAATTCACCCCTCCACTTT

clone_size: NA
j_call: TRBJ1-2
d_call: NA
v_call: TRBV2
cdr3_aa: CASTSNGGDKSGYGYTF
cdr3_nt: TGTGCCAGCACATCCAATGGTGGGGACAAGTCGGGCTATGGCTACACCTTC

clone_size: NA
j_call: TRBJ2-1
d_call: TRBD2
v_call: TRBV6-1
cdr3_aa: CASSALAGGLRSSYNEQFF
cdr3_nt: TGTGCCAGCAGTGCACTAGCGGGGGGCCTACGGAGCTCCTACAATGAGCAGTTCTTC

clone_size: NA
j_call: TRBJ2-7
d_call: NA
v_call: TRBV5-1
cdr3_aa: CASSYRGASEQYF
cdr3_nt: TGCGCCAGCAGCTATCGGGGGGCTAGCGAGCAGTACTTC

clone_size: few
j_call: TRBJ2-2
d_call: TRBD2
v_call: TRBV3-1/TRBV3-2
cdr3_aa: CASSSHRGGLTGELFF
cdr3_nt: TGTGCCAGCAGCTCCCATCGGGGGGGGCTTACCGGGGAGCTGTTTTTT

clone_size: few
j_call: TRBJ1-2
d_call: NA
v_call: TRBV11-3
cdr3_aa: CASSLVGWGTIAPYGYTF
cdr3_nt: TGTGCCAGCAGCTTAGTCGGGTGGGGCACCATCGCCCCTTATGGCTACACCTTC

clone_size: once
j_call: TRBJ2-2
d_call: NA
v_call: TRBV27
cdr3_aa: CASSSRAVGELFF
cdr3_nt: TGTGCCAGCAGTTCCAGGGCGGTCGGGGAGCTGTTTTTT

clone_size: once
j_call: TRBJ1-2
d_call: NA
v_call: TRBV15
cdr3_aa: CATSRDLRRTNYGYTF
cdr3_nt: TGTGCCACCAGCAGAGATTTGAGGCGAACTAACTATGGCTACACCTTC

clone_size: NA
j_call: TRBJ2-5
d_call: TRBD2
v_call: TRBV27
cdr3_aa: CASSSTTPGLAGGRQETQYF
cdr3_nt: TGTGCCAGCAGTTCCACGACACCGGGACTAGCGGGGGGGCGGCAAGAGACCCAGTACTTC

clone_size: NA
j_call: TRBJ1-2
d_call: NA
v_call: TRBV30
cdr3_aa: CAWSVTQRQRSRYTF
cdr3_nt: TGTGCCTGGAGTGTAACACAGAGACAGCGCTCGCGCTACACCTTC

clone_size: NA
j_call: TRBJ2-7
d_call: NA
v_call: TRBV30
cdr3_aa: CAWSAHVGGYEQYF
cdr3_nt: TGTGCCTGGAGTGCGCACGTGGGGGGCTACGAGCAGTACTTC

clone_size: NA
j_call: TRBJ1-1
d_call: NA
v_call: TRBV5-1
cdr3_aa: CASSSMSGNTEAFF
cdr3_nt: TGCGCCAGCAGCTCCATGAGCGGGAACACTGAAGCTTTCTTT